Listed here are 31 T cell receptor beta chains from one sample, sequenced in a study of chemoradiotherapy in HPV16-positive cancers. Repertoires were generated with immunoSEQ multiplex PCR, while TCRdb's copy carries only in-frame clones and drops some. This table has about 6,700 clones, roughly 90% appearing once. Sequences were derived from tumor tissue, sampled from a patient who underwent chemoradiotherapy. The receptors here all came from a human donor with HPV-associated anogenital cancer.

CDR3 in DNA: TGTGCCAGCAGCACACTGGCCTCCCTGACAGGGAACACTGAAGCTTTCTTT. It encodes CASSTLASLTGNTEAFF. The gene calls are TRBV27 and TRBJ1-1, with D perhaps matching TRBD1 (6 bases). Germline CDR1 and CDR2: MNHEY and SMNVEV (reference sequence). Trimming shortened V by 6 bases and J by 1 base, and 21 bases separated the two germline ends. The CDR3 totals 17 residues.

The J gene is TRBJ2-7, the V gene TRBV11-2, with D possibly TRBD2 on 5 matching bases. The CDR3 consists of 14 residues. V lost 7 bases and J lost 6, with 19 bases in between. The germline CDR1 and CDR2 sequences are SGHAT and FQNNGV. Here the CDR3 DNA reads TGTGCCAGCACCAAAATCCGGGGTCGGGGCGAGCAGTACTTC. It yields the protein CASTKIRGRGEQYF.

V and J are TRBV7-6 and TRBJ2-2; unclear D gene. Trimming removed 1 base from V and 10 bases from J, with 4 bases in between. CDR1 is SGHVS, CDR2 FNYEAQ, per germline. The CDR3 spans 11 residues. CDR3 region: CASSLVEELFF. The CDR3 coding sequence is TGTGCCAGCAGCTTAGTAGAGGAGCTGTTTTTT.

The chain employs TRBV2 and TRBJ2-3, with a possible D match to TRBD2 (5 bases). The CDR3 contains 14 residues. Germline V lookup: CDR1 SNHLY, CDR2 FYNNEI. The DNA of the CDR3 is TGTGCTCAAGGCGCGGGCGCGGGCCATGATACGCAGTATTTT. It translates to CAQGAGAGHDTQYF.

This chain joins TRBV5-4 and TRBJ1-1; D gene unclear. Germline-derived CDR1 and CDR2 are SGHNT and YYREEE (reference sequence). The CDR3 spans 14 residues. Trimming cost V 4 bases and J 2 bases, with 12 bases left between them. CDR3 nucleotide sequence: TGTGCCAGCAGCAACATTCTGCGAAACACTGAAGCTTTCTTT. Translation gives CASSNILRNTEAFF.

This chain uses TRBV9 with TRBJ2-1; D is uncertain. Germline CDR1 and CDR2: SGDLS and YYNGEE. Trimming stripped 4 bases from V and 0 bases from J, with 14 bases between. The length of the CDR3 is 16 residues. This chain's CDR3 is CASSRTKENSYNEQFF. For the CDR3, the DNA is TGTGCCAGCAGCCGTACTAAGGAAAACTCCTACAATGAGCAGTTCTTC.

The CDR3 nucleotides read TGTGCCAGCAGCTTGTGGCGGCCGAGAAATTCACCCCTCCACTTT. It translates to CASSLWRPRNSPLHF. V gene TRBV7-6 combines with J gene TRBJ1-6; unclear D gene. Trimming cost V 3 bases and J 7 bases, with 13 bases left between them. The CDR3 has 15 residues. The V gene's germline CDR1 is SGHVS and CDR2 FNYEAQ.

The DNA for the CDR3 is TGTGCCAGCAGCTCCCCCCAGGGACAGAGCACAGATACGCAGTATTTT. It translates to CASSSPQGQSTDTQYF. V gene TRBV9 combines with J gene TRBJ2-3; 7 nucleotides line up with TRBD1. CDR1 and CDR2 from the germline V gene are SGDLS and YYNGEE. V lost 4 bases and J lost 0; bases outside the gene matches: 8. The CDR3 sequence is 16 residues long.

The chain has TRBV11-3 and TRBJ1-2, with D tentatively TRBD1 (6 bases). V lost 1 base, J lost 6 bases, and 9 bases lay in between. Germline CDR1 and CDR2: SGHNT and YENEEA. This CDR3 is built from 13 residues. This chain's CDR3 is CASSLGNRDGYTF. CDR3 in DNA: TGTGCCAGCAGCTTAGGGAACAGGGATGGCTACACCTTC.

J is TRBJ2-1 and V is TRBV7-3; TRBD2 is a possible D gene (6 bases). This CDR3 has 15 residues. Trimming removed 3 bases at V and 5 bases at J, with 14 bases between. Germline CDR1 and CDR2: SGHTA and FQGTGA. The chain's CDR3 is CASSFSGGGHNEQFF. CDR3 nucleotide sequence: TGTGCCAGCAGCTTTAGTGGGGGAGGACACAATGAGCAGTTCTTC. Using reference TRBV7-3 and TRBJ2-1 for the parts outside the CDR3, the full variable domain is GAGVSQTPSNKVTEKGKYVELRCDPISGHTALYWYRQSLGQGPEFLIYFQGTGAADDSGLPNDRFFAVRPEGSVSTLKIQRTERGDSAVYLCASSFSGGGHNEQFFGPGTRLTVL.

This clone was observed a handful of times. The chain joins TRBV19 to TRBJ1-1; 7 bases line up with TRBD1. The V gene's germline CDR1 is LNHDA and CDR2 SQIVND (reference sequence). CDR3 size: 14 residues. V was clipped by 5 bases and J by 4 bases; unmatched bases: 7. The chain's CDR3 is CASSWRGGGTEAFF. For the CDR3, the DNA is TGTGCCAGTAGTTGGAGAGGGGGCGGCACTGAAGCTTTCTTT.

This sequence joins TRBV19 and TRBJ1-2; 8 bases fit TRBD1. CDR3 length: 18 residues. The germline V gene encodes CDR1 LNHDA and CDR2 SQIVND (reference sequence). The trim removed 5 bases at V and 2 bases at J, leaving 16 bases unmatched. The CDR3 protein is CASSVNRGKSEYNYGYTF. CDR3 nucleotides: TGTGCCAGTAGTGTCAACAGGGGGAAATCGGAGTACAACTATGGCTACACCTTC.

This chain joins TRBV6-5 and TRBJ1-1, with TRBD1 as a possible D gene (5 bases). Germline V gene data show CDR1 as MNHEY and CDR2 as SVGAGI. This CDR3 is built from 14 residues. V lost 4 bases, J lost 3 bases, and 12 bases lay in between. The CDR3 here is CASSSPDSYTEAFF. For the CDR3, the DNA is TGTGCCAGCAGTTCCCCTGACAGTTACACTGAAGCTTTCTTT.

The V and J genes are TRBV9 and TRBJ2-1; 13 bases map to TRBD2. Germline CDR1 reads SGDLS; CDR2 reads YYNGEE. V shed 1 base, J shed 5 bases, and the junction held 9 bases outside the gene matches. The CDR3 has 18 amino acids. The CDR3 region has the DNA TGTGCCAGCAGCGTAACGATCGGACTAGCGGGAGTAGACAATGAGCAGTTCTTC. Translating it yields CASSVTIGLAGVDNEQFF.

The V and J genes are TRBV19 and TRBJ1-5; 10 nucleotides line up with TRBD1. CDR1 is LNHDA, CDR2 SQIVND, per germline (reference sequence). CDR3 size: 15 residues. V was pared by 5 bases and J by 4 bases, with 5 bases of the junction left unmatched. The CDR3 DNA sequence: TGTGCCAGTAGTTACCGGGACAGGGGAAATCAGCCCCAGCATTTT. Protein sequence: CASSYRDRGNQPQHF.

The chain employs TRBV30 and TRBJ1-2, with 9 bases identical to TRBD1. The CDR3 covers 14 residues. V lost 3 bases, J lost 8 bases, and 10 bases stayed unmatched. Germline loops: CDR1 GTSNPN, CDR2 SVGIG (reference sequence). The CDR3 is CAWRGLTGGYGYTF. Written as DNA, the CDR3 is TGTGCCTGGAGGGGACTGACAGGGGGGTACGGCTACACCTTC. Using reference TRBV30 and TRBJ1-2 for the parts outside the CDR3, the full variable domain is SQTIHQWPATLVQPVGSPLSLECTVEGTSNPNLYWYRQAAGRGLQLLFYSVGIGQISSEVPQNLSASRPQDRQFILSSKKLLLSDSGFYLCAWRGLTGGYGYTFGSGTRLTVV.

The rearrangement uses TRBV11-3 and TRBJ1-2; D is ambiguous. This CDR3 is built from 15 residues. Germline V lookup: CDR1 SGHNT, CDR2 YENEEA. V shed 6 bases and J shed 7 bases, with 21 bases lying between them. The CDR3 region has the DNA TGTGCCAGCAGGGACTCCAGGTCCCTTGGTGGTGGCTACACCTTC. This encodes CASRDSRSLGGGYTF. The full variable domain, its missing parts supplied by reference TRBV11-3 and TRBJ1-2, is EAGVVQSPRYKIIEKKQPVAFWCNPISGHNTLYWYLQNLGQGPELLIRYENEEAVDDSQLPKDRFSAERLKGVDSTLKIQPAELGDSAVYLCASRDSRSLGGGYTFGSGTRLTVV.

The chain carries TRBV7-2 and TRBJ2-5, with 8 nucleotides matching TRBD1. Germline V lookup: CDR1 SGHTA, CDR2 FQGNSA. The CDR3 covers 15 residues. J lost 5 bases, V lost 1 base, and 6 bases had no gene match. The CDR3 loop reads CASSLVGDRLETQYF. CDR3 coding DNA: TGTGCCAGCAGCTTAGTGGGGGACAGGCTGGAGACCCAGTACTTC.

This chain connects TRBV5-1 to TRBJ2-5, with TRBD2 matching over 15 bases. This CDR3 has 14 residues. J was trimmed by 5 bases and V by 6 bases; bases with no gene match: 2. CDR1 SGHRS and CDR2 YFSETQ come from the germline V gene. CDR3 in amino acids: CASKGLAGGETQYF. The CDR3 DNA is TGCGCCAGCAAGGGACTAGCGGGAGGCGAGACCCAGTACTTC. Using reference TRBV5-1 and TRBJ2-5 for the parts outside the CDR3, the full variable domain is KAGVTQTPRYLIKTRGQQVTLSCSPISGHRSVSWYQQTPGQGLQFLFEYFSETQRNKGNFPGRFSGRQFSNSRSEMNVSTLELGDSALYLCASKGLAGGETQYFGPGTRLLVL.

The chain has TRBV7-9 and TRBJ2-5; D not certain. Germline assignment: CDR1 SEHNR and CDR2 FQNEAQ (reference sequence). This CDR3 is 12 amino acids long. The germline V and J ends were trimmed by 7 bases and 6 bases, with 12 bases remaining between them. This CDR3 reads CASNDGGQTQYF. CDR3 coding DNA: TGTGCCAGCAACGACGGCGGTCAGACCCAGTACTTC.

This chain connects TRBV27 to TRBJ2-5; TRBD1 matches 9 bases. V was clipped by 8 bases and J by 0 bases; unmatched bases: 7. Germline assignment: CDR1 MNHEY and CDR2 SMNVEV (reference sequence). This CDR3 is built from 15 residues. The CDR3 sequence: CASSTTGGNQETQYF. The CDR3 DNA sequence: TGTGCCAGCTCAACGACAGGGGGGAACCAAGAGACCCAGTACTTC.

This clone was observed a single time. This chain links TRBV9 with TRBJ2-3, with D possibly being TRBD2 (6 bases). This CDR3 has 16 residues. The V gene's germline CDR1 is SGDLS and CDR2 YYNGEE. V was trimmed by 3 bases and J by 9 bases, leaving 23 bases between them. CDR3 in DNA: TGTGCCAGCAGCGGGGGGGAGTCTAGCAGTTCAGGGACGCAGTATTTT. It is translated as CASSGGESSSSGTQYF.

V usage is TRBV7-2 and J usage is TRBJ1-1, with a possible D match to TRBD1 (5 bases). Trimming removed 3 bases at V and 1 base at J, with 9 bases between. This CDR3 contains 14 residues. Germline V lookup: CDR1 SGHTA, CDR2 FQGNSA. The CDR3 sequence: CASSFSQGNTEAFF. Here the CDR3 DNA reads TGTGCCAGCAGCTTCTCCCAGGGGAACACTGAAGCTTTCTTT.

The chain recombines TRBV10-3 with TRBJ2-7; 7 nucleotides match TRBD2. This CDR3 has 14 residues. V was clipped by 4 bases and J by 0 bases; unmatched bases: 3. CDR1 is ENHRY, CDR2 SYGVKD, per germline. DNA for the CDR3: TGTGCCATCAGTGCCGGCGGGAGCTCCTACGAGCAGTACTTC. This encodes CAISAGGSSYEQYF.

V usage is TRBV2 and J usage is TRBJ2-5; D gene unclear. V lost 2 bases, J lost 1 base, and 11 bases lay in between. Germline V gene sequence: CDR1 SNHLY, CDR2 FYNNEI. The CDR3 has 15 residues. The DNA for the CDR3 is TGTGCCAGCAGTGAATTTAGGGCGGCCCAAGAGACCCAGTACTTC. This codes for CASSEFRAAQETQYF.

CDR3 region: CASSEQVPGYTF. For the CDR3, the DNA is TGTGCCAGCAGTGAACAGGTACCTGGCTACACCTTC. The chain joins TRBV2 to TRBJ1-2; D is uncertain. The V gene's germline CDR1 is SNHLY and CDR2 FYNNEI. V was shortened by 2 bases and J by 7 bases, with 8 bases between the two germline ends. The CDR3 consists of 12 residues.

This chain uses TRBV30 with TRBJ2-3; the D gene is possibly TRBD2 (5 bases). CDR1 and CDR2 (germline): GTSNPN, SVGIG (reference sequence). Trimming cost V 1 base and J 2 bases, with 7 bases left between them. The CDR3 runs to 13 residues. CDR3 sequence reads: CAWSGGPTDTQYF. The CDR3, as DNA: TGTGCCTGGAGTGGCGGGCCCACAGATACGCAGTATTTT.

The chain employs TRBV6-6 and TRBJ2-4; 8 positions agree with TRBD1. The V gene end was trimmed by 7 bases and the J gene end by 0 bases; junction bases not matched to a gene: 5. The CDR3 covers 15 residues. Germline CDR1 and CDR2: MNHNY and SVGAGI (reference sequence). CDR3 region: CASTPGGLAKNIQYF. For the CDR3, the DNA is TGTGCCAGCACCCCAGGGGGCCTAGCCAAAAACATTCAGTACTTC.

This clone was recorded a few times. The V gene is TRBV19, the J gene TRBJ2-2; D perhaps matches TRBD1 (6 bases). The CDR3 is 16 amino acids. V was cut by 1 base and J by 6 bases, with 15 bases left in between. CDR1 LNHDA and CDR2 SQIVND come from the germline V gene (reference sequence). The CDR3 loop is CASSIARPEGAGELFF. The CDR3 coding sequence is TGTGCCAGTAGTATAGCCAGGCCTGAGGGGGCCGGGGAGCTGTTTTTT.

The rearrangement uses TRBV7-9 and TRBJ2-1, with 7 bases aligning to TRBD2. This CDR3 comprises 13 residues. V lost 0 bases to trimming and J lost 7 bases; unmatched junction nucleotides: 0. Germline-derived CDR1 and CDR2 are SEHNR and FQNEAQ (reference sequence). The CDR3 bases are TGTGCCAGCAGCTTAGCGGGAGGGAATGAGCAGTTCTTC. As protein: CASSLAGGNEQFF.

J is TRBJ1-1 and V is TRBV9; 10 positions match TRBD1. This CDR3 spans 13 amino acids. V was pared by 5 bases and J by 7 bases, with 5 bases of the junction left unmatched. Per germline, CDR1 SGDLS and CDR2 YYNGEE. CDR3 sequence (DNA): TGTGCCAGCAGTACCGGGACAGGGGTTGAAGCTTTCTTT. It is translated as CASSTGTGVEAFF.